These 15 T cell receptor beta chains originate from one sample sequenced in a study of cytomegalovirus exposure and HLA in healthy donors. The PCR contained 60 Vbeta and 13 Jbeta primers. Clones were sequenced by immunoSEQ multiplex PCR, and TCRdb holds only the in-frame ones, with some missing. The table records about 140,000 clones, approximately 67% of them present only once. Sequenced material: PBMCs. The source of these receptors is a woman aged 55-70 years in good health and CMV-seronegative.

The chain uses TRBV19 and TRBJ1-2; TRBD1 matches at 7 bases. This CDR3 comprises 15 residues. Looked up from germline, CDR1 is LNHDA and CDR2 is SQIVND (reference sequence). Losses at the gene ends were 1 base for V and 2 bases for J; bases not matched to a gene: 4. CDR3 sequence: CASSIGSGQNYGYTF. The CDR3, as DNA: TGTGCCAGTAGTATAGGTTCGGGACAGAACTATGGCTACACCTTC.

The CDR3 DNA reads as TGTGCCAGCAGCCGACCCGGACTAGCGGGGGTAGCCAAAAACATTCAGTACTTC. Translating it yields CASSRPGLAGVAKNIQYF. The rearrangement links TRBV7-9 to TRBJ2-4; the match to TRBD2 covers 13 bases. The ends lost 5 bases at V and 0 bases at J; junction bases unmatched: 7. Germline assignment: CDR1 SEHNR and CDR2 FQNEAQ (reference sequence). The CDR3 contains 18 residues.

V and J are TRBV28 and TRBJ2-5, with 8 bases matching TRBD1. The V segment lost 6 bases and the J segment 11 bases; nucleotides outside the gene matches: 8. The CDR3 spans 12 residues. Germline loops: CDR1 MDHEN, CDR2 SYDVKM. This CDR3 is CASSSDRGAQYF. CDR3 DNA: TGTGCCAGCAGCTCTGACAGGGGCGCTCAGTACTTC.

The J gene is TRBJ1-1, the V gene TRBV29-1; TRBD1 matches 8 bases. Germline assignment: CDR1 SQVTM and CDR2 ANQGSEA. Trimming at V came to 7 bases and at J to 2 bases, leaving 6 bases not matched to a gene. The CDR3 totals 13 residues. CDR3 coding DNA: TGCAGCGGTGACAGGGGTCAAAACACTGAAGCTTTCTTT. This translates into CSGDRGQNTEAFF.

The chain recombines TRBV14 with TRBJ2-1, with a tentative D call TRBD1 (6 bases). CDR1 SGHDN and CDR2 FVKESK come from the germline V gene. The CDR3 loop spans 15 amino acids. Trimming removed 4 bases at V and 3 bases at J, with 13 bases between. The CDR3 bases are TGTGCCAGCAGCCCGTGGGGGCTAGACTACAATGAGCAGTTCTTC. Residues: CASSPWGLDYNEQFF.

A few counts support this clone. The chain recombines TRBV19 with TRBJ2-2; possible D gene TRBD1, 6 bases. Trimming cost V 1 base and J 8 bases, with 11 bases left between them. The CDR3 contains 14 residues. Per germline, CDR1 LNHDA and CDR2 SQIVND (reference sequence). CDR3 residues: CASSIGTDRGELFF. CDR3 DNA: TGTGCCAGTAGTATAGGGACAGATAGGGGGGAGCTGTTTTTT.

The genes are TRBV15 and TRBJ1-2; TRBD1 might be the D (5 bases). The CDR3 consists of 15 residues. V was cut by 6 bases and J by 5 bases, with 19 bases left in between. Germline V CDR1 and CDR2: LNHNV, YYDKDF (reference sequence). CDR3 DNA sequence: TGTGCCACCAGTAATTTTCCGGGGGGGGGATATGGCTACACCTTC. Translating it yields CATSNFPGGGYGYTF.

Note on this clone: Within the sample, other DNA sequences also encode this same CDR3. V is TRBV5-1 and J is TRBJ2-3; 8 positions agree with TRBD2. The ends lost 2 bases at V and 0 bases at J; junction bases unmatched: 2. The CDR3 has 15 residues. Germline V gene data show CDR1 as SGHRS and CDR2 as YFSETQ. CDR3 nucleotide sequence: TGCGCCAGCAGCTTAGCGGGGGCCAGCACAGATACGCAGTATTTT. Its protein product is CASSLAGASTDTQYF.

This sequence joins TRBV4-2 and TRBJ2-3; D not certain. The V and J ends lost 5 bases and 5 bases respectively, with 8 bases between them. This CDR3 spans 12 amino acids. CDR1 is LGHNA, CDR2 YNFKEQ, per germline. The DNA of the CDR3 is TGTGCCAGCAGCGAACGAGAAGATACGCAGTATTTT. Protein product: CASSEREDTQYF.

This chain joins TRBV7-9 and TRBJ1-1; no clear D gene. The germline V and J ends were trimmed by 8 bases and 1 base, with 11 bases remaining between them. Germline V gene lookup returns CDR1 SEHNR and CDR2 FQNEAQ (reference sequence). CDR3 size: 13 residues. CDR3 DNA sequence: TGTGCCAGCGTGAGGGTAACGAACACTGAAGCTTTCTTT. Protein product: CASVRVTNTEAFF.

This chain joins TRBV2 and TRBJ2-1; D is perhaps TRBD2 (6 bases). Germline V lookup: CDR1 SNHLY, CDR2 FYNNEI. The CDR3 contains 14 residues. V was clipped by 6 bases and J by 12 bases, with 21 bases between them. DNA of the CDR3: TGTGCCAGCAGCCAGACTGGGTTAGCGGCGGGGCAGTTCTTC. Translated: CASSQTGLAAGQFF.

This rearrangement joins TRBV7-9 to TRBJ2-7; D remains ambiguous. The CDR3 has 12 amino acids. Germline V gene lookup returns CDR1 SEHNR and CDR2 FQNEAQ (reference sequence). V was pared by 5 bases and J by 0 bases, with 5 bases between. The CDR3 DNA sequence: TGTGCCAGCAGCCCCAACTCCTACGAGCAGTACTTC. Translated, it gives CASSPNSYEQYF.

This chain joins TRBV10-3 and TRBJ2-7; 11 bases line up with TRBD1. V gave up 10 bases and J gave up 2 bases; unmatched junction bases: 4. The CDR3 contains 13 residues. Germline V CDR1 and CDR2: ENHRY, SYGVKD. CDR3 region: CATSGQGAYEQYF. Here the CDR3 DNA reads TGTGCCACCTCGGGACAGGGGGCCTACGAGCAGTACTTC.

Many counts were recorded for this clone. The chain links TRBV5-1 to TRBJ1-2, with D perhaps matching TRBD1 (5 bases). The CDR3 has 14 residues. Germline values: CDR1 SGHRS, CDR2 YFSETQ. V lost 0 bases to trimming and J lost 6 bases, with 12 bases between them. The CDR3 reads CASSLVGREDGYTF. In nucleotides, the CDR3 is TGCGCCAGCAGCTTGGTGGGCAGGGAAGATGGCTACACCTTC.

The genes are TRBV19 and TRBJ2-7; a weak D match, TRBD1 (5 bases). V was clipped by 4 bases and J by 2 bases, with 9 bases between them. Germline V lookup: CDR1 LNHDA, CDR2 SQIVND (reference sequence). CDR3 length equals 13 residues. This chain's CDR3 is CASSKGVTYEQYF. CDR3 DNA: TGTGCCAGTAGTAAAGGGGTAACCTACGAGCAGTACTTC.